The entry below describes one T cell receptor beta chain. The sample originates from a study of blood T cells in healthy people across ages. A second PCR, run for about 6 to 12 cycles, used a sample-barcoded 5' primer plus a J-beta primer mix. A template-switch adaptor containing 12 random nucleotides labeled each cDNA molecule. MiXCR was run by TCRdb on the 5' RACE reads, yielding one entry per CDR3 protein. Here the sample spans hundreds of thousands of distinct CDR3 sequences, roughly 29% being singletons. The trim removed 4 bases at V and 8 bases at J, leaving 7 bases unmatched. The germline V gene has CDR1 SGHTA and CDR2 FQGNSA. The CDR3 has 13 amino acids.

The rearrangement links TRBV7-2 to TRBJ1-2; the match to TRBD1 covers 7 bases. The source is a woman in her 70s in good health. The sample taken for sequencing was blood. CDR3 in DNA: TGTGCCAGCAGCTCGGACAGGAACTTCGGCTACACCTTC. The encoded protein is CASSSDRNFGYTF.